These 21 T cell receptor beta chains came from one sample sequenced in a study of blood T cell repertoires in COVID-19. The protocol was immunoSEQ multiplex PCR, while the TCRdb copy is restricted to in-frame clones and leaves out a portion. The sample holds tens of thousands of clones, 88% seen once. Sequencing used peripheral blood. These receptors were taken from a human donor in a cohort sampled during active COVID-19.

The chain employs TRBV4-1 and TRBJ2-3; a weak D match, TRBD2 (6 bases). Germline CDR1 reads MGHRA; CDR2 reads YSYEKL. The CDR3 is 16 residues long. The V gene lost 0 bases and the J gene lost 3 bases, with 13 bases spanning the gap. DNA for the CDR3: TGCGCCAGCAGCCAAGATGGTCCCGCGGGGACAGATACGCAGTATTTT. This translates into CASSQDGPAGTDTQYF.

The chain combines TRBV6-4 with TRBJ1-2; no clear D gene. V gave up 4 bases and J gave up 6 bases, with 12 bases separating them. This CDR3 has 13 amino acids. CDR1 and CDR2 (germline): MRHNA, SNTAGT. The CDR3 spells CASSARAGDGYTF. The CDR3 DNA follows: TGTGCCAGCAGTGCCAGAGCGGGCGATGGCTACACCTTC.

This clone was counted once. DNA of the CDR3: TGTGCCAGCAGCTTGTTCGAGGGAGGGGGTGGCTACACCTTC. It translates to CASSLFEGGGGYTF. The rearrangement links TRBV7-9 to TRBJ1-2; tentative D call: TRBD1 (6 bases). The CDR3 has 14 amino acids. V dropped 3 bases and J dropped 7 bases, with 15 bases sitting between them. Germline V gene sequence: CDR1 SEHNR, CDR2 FQNEAQ (reference sequence).

This clone was seen once. This CDR3 reads CASTRGPASELYEQYF. In nucleotides, the CDR3 is TGCGCCAGCACCCGGGGTCCGGCTAGCGAGCTCTACGAGCAGTACTTC. The chain carries TRBV5-1 and TRBJ2-7, with D perhaps matching TRBD2 (6 bases). The V end lost 6 bases, the J end lost 3 bases, and 22 bases lay between the germline ends. Germline V gene data show CDR1 as SGHRS and CDR2 as YFSETQ. The CDR3 has 16 amino acids.

There are a few counts of this clone. This sequence joins TRBV6-5 and TRBJ2-2, with TRBD2 matching 8 bases. The V and J ends lost 5 bases and 4 bases, in that order; junction bases with no gene match: 6. The CDR3 loop spans 15 amino acids. Germline CDR1 is MNHEY and CDR2 is SVGAGI. The CDR3 nucleotides are TGTGCCAGCAGTACCTTGGCGGGGGGCACCGGGGAGCTGTTTTTT. It is translated as CASSTLAGGTGELFF.

The chain employs TRBV3-1 (or the pseudogene TRBV3-2) and TRBJ2-1, with 9 bases matching TRBD1. With 5 bases clipped from V and 3 bases from J, the junction kept 8 bases outside the gene matches. Per the germline V gene, CDR1 is LGHDT and CDR2 is YNNKEL (reference sequence). The CDR3 has 16 amino acids. CDR3 sequence (DNA): TGTGCCAGCAGCGCTTCCGGGACAGGGTACTACAATGAGCAGTTCTTC. It is translated as CASSASGTGYYNEQFF.

This rearrangement joins TRBV7-9 to TRBJ1-1, with 8 bases fitting TRBD1. The germline gives CDR1 SEHNR, CDR2 FQNEAQ (reference sequence). Trimming cost V 5 bases and J 6 bases; bases outside gene matches: 5. This CDR3 spans 13 amino acids. The DNA of the CDR3 is TGTGCCAGCAGCCTGACAGGGGAGCCTGAAGCTTTCTTT. This gives the protein CASSLTGEPEAFF.

This chain uses TRBV18 with TRBJ1-1; TRBD1 agrees at 8 bases. V was clipped by 6 bases and J by 4 bases; unmatched bases: 10. CDR3 length equals 15 residues. Germline loops: CDR1 KGHSH, CDR2 LQKENI. The CDR3 is CASSLIDTGGTEAFF. The CDR3, as DNA: TGTGCCAGCTCCCTCATAGATACAGGGGGCACTGAAGCTTTCTTT.

In this sample, this clone turned up a few times. The CDR3 spells CASSTPAGRGYGYTF. The DNA of the CDR3 is TGTGCCAGCAGCACCCCGGCGGGCAGGGGCTATGGCTACACCTTC. V is TRBV7-8 and J is TRBJ1-2, with a possible D match to TRBD1 (6 bases). Germline CDR1 reads SGHVS; CDR2 reads FQNEAQ. Trimming pared 5 bases from V and 4 bases from J, leaving 17 bases between. The CDR3 runs 15 residues.

The J gene is TRBJ1-5, the V gene TRBV6-6; the D is unclear. The CDR3 totals 15 residues. In germline, CDR1 is MNHNY, CDR2 SVGAGI (reference sequence). Trimming removed 5 bases from V and 0 bases from J, with 11 bases in between. The CDR3 coding sequence is TGTGCCAGCAGTCCGCCCGACTATAGCAATCAGCCCCAGCATTTT. It translates to CASSPPDYSNQPQHF.

This clone was seen a single time. This chain joins TRBV5-5 and TRBJ2-2; 8 nucleotides agree with TRBD1. Looked up from germline, CDR1 is SGHKS and CDR2 is YYEKEE (reference sequence). V dropped 4 bases and J dropped 1; count of bases not matched to a gene: 3. The CDR3 is 15 residues long. CDR3 amino acids: CASSPTGVNTGELFF. For the CDR3, the DNA is TGTGCCAGCAGCCCGACAGGGGTGAACACCGGGGAGCTGTTTTTT.

This chain joins TRBV2 and TRBJ1-1, with a weak D call TRBD1 (5 bases). In germline, CDR1 is SNHLY, CDR2 FYNNEI. This CDR3 contains 13 residues. Trimming took 4 bases from V and 1 from J, leaving 7 bases between them. The CDR3: CASSGQRNTEAFF. The CDR3 DNA follows: TGTGCCAGCAGTGGACAGAGGAACACTGAAGCTTTCTTT.

V usage is TRBV9 and J usage is TRBJ2-3; 7 positions agree with TRBD2. V was clipped by 3 bases and J by 6 bases; unmatched bases: 10. There are 15 residues in the CDR3. Germline V gene lookup returns CDR1 SGDLS and CDR2 YYNGEE. The CDR3 sequence: CASSASGTMADTQYF. In DNA, the CDR3 is TGTGCCAGCAGCGCTAGTGGGACTATGGCCGATACGCAGTATTTT.

This clone was seen more than once but under ten times. The rearrangement uses TRBV7-8 and TRBJ2-7; TRBD1 aligns across 7 bases. The J segment lost 3 bases and the V segment lost 3 bases, leaving 5 bases of the junction unmatched. This CDR3 comprises 14 residues. Germline assignment: CDR1 SGHVS and CDR2 FQNEAQ. The CDR3 bases are TGTGCCAGCAGCTTTGGACAGGAGAGCTACGAGCAGTACTTC. It is translated as CASSFGQESYEQYF.

The chain combines TRBV4-1 with TRBJ1-1; TRBD1 agrees at 8 bases. The CDR3 loop spans 14 amino acids. Germline assignment: CDR1 MGHRA and CDR2 YSYEKL. V shed 5 bases and J 3 bases; nucleotides not matched to a gene: 5. This CDR3 is CASSYPDRDTEAFF. The CDR3 DNA reads as TGCGCCAGCAGCTACCCGGACAGGGACACTGAAGCTTTCTTT.

The chain links TRBV19 to TRBJ1-1; possible D gene TRBD1, 6 bases. The CDR3 totals 14 residues. V was trimmed by 5 bases and J by 3 bases, leaving 13 bases between them. The germline gives CDR1 LNHDA, CDR2 SQIVND (reference sequence). This chain's CDR3 is CASSPQGWYTEAFF. The CDR3 DNA reads TGTGCCAGTAGTCCACAGGGTTGGTACACTGAAGCTTTCTTT.

The V and J genes are TRBV7-3 and TRBJ2-1; TRBD2 aligns across 10 bases. V trimming: 5 bases; J trimming: 4 bases; junction bases outside the gene matches: 8. The CDR3 runs to 16 residues. Germline assignment: CDR1 SGHTA and CDR2 FQGTGA. CDR3 residues: CASSLNSGGTYNEQFF. For the CDR3, the DNA is TGTGCCAGCAGCCTAAATAGCGGGGGGACATACAATGAGCAGTTCTTC.

This clone was seen more than once but under ten times. V gene TRBV3-1 (or the pseudogene TRBV3-2) combines with J gene TRBJ1-5; D is unclear. The V gene lost 2 bases and the J gene lost 5 bases, with 19 bases spanning the gap. This CDR3 comprises 17 residues. The germline V gene encodes CDR1 LGHDT and CDR2 YNNKEL (reference sequence). CDR3 amino acids: CASSQNPGKGPYQPQHF. DNA for the CDR3: TGTGCCAGCAGCCAAAACCCCGGGAAGGGCCCCTATCAGCCCCAGCATTTT.

This rearrangement joins TRBV5-1 to TRBJ1-5; a weak D match, TRBD1 (5 bases). Germline V gives CDR1 SGHRS, CDR2 YFSETQ. This CDR3 is built from 17 residues. V dropped 4 bases and J dropped 0 bases, with 17 bases sitting between them. The DNA of the CDR3 is TGCGCCAGCAGCCGTCTGGGGAGGGGTAATAGCAATCAGCCCCAGCATTTT. Amino acids: CASSRLGRGNSNQPQHF.

V gene TRBV3-1 (or the pseudogene TRBV3-2) combines with J gene TRBJ1-3; 7 nucleotides line up with TRBD1. This CDR3 spans 17 amino acids. In germline, CDR1 is LGHDT, CDR2 YNNKEL (reference sequence). V shed 1 base and J 5 bases; nucleotides not matched to a gene: 11. The DNA for the CDR3 is TGTGCCAGCAGCCAAGCAAGGGGGCAGGGGAGGCGAAACACCATATATTTT. This sequence encodes CASSQARGQGRRNTIYF.

V usage is TRBV20-1 and J usage is TRBJ2-2; 8 bases agree with TRBD2. Looked up from germline, CDR1 is DFQATT and CDR2 is SNEGSKA (reference sequence). This CDR3 comprises 16 residues. J gave up 7 bases and V 3 bases, and 13 bases lay outside the gene matches. CDR3 bases: TGCAGTGCTAGTCCCAGCGGGGGCCTCCCGGGCGGGGAGCTGTTTTTT. Translation gives CSASPSGGLPGGELFF.